Each of the 6 T cell receptor beta chains below was sequenced from the same sample in a study of beta chain features in type 1 diabetes. As every portion of the isolated RNA was reverse transcribed, the sequencing read expressed TCRB transcripts. Repertoires were generated with immunoSEQ multiplex PCR, while TCRdb's copy carries only in-frame clones and drops some. Here the sample spans some 270,000 clones, approximately 8% being singletons. Sequenced: central memory CD4+ T cells from blood. These receptors were obtained from a woman aged 18-30 years in good health.

The gene calls are TRBV6-6 and TRBJ1-2; maybe TRBD1 (5 bases). This CDR3 is built from 13 residues. Trimming shortened V by 5 bases and J by 3 bases, and 10 bases separated the two germline ends. Germline V gene data show CDR1 as MNHNY and CDR2 as SVGAGI (reference sequence). This CDR3 is CASSQDRYYGYTF. The CDR3, as DNA: TGTGCCAGCAGTCAAGACAGATACTATGGCTACACCTTC.

This clone was seen repeatedly, ten times or more. The chain couples TRBV25-1 to TRBJ1-3; 9 nucleotides align to TRBD1. This CDR3 region has 15 residues. Germline V lookup: CDR1 MGHDK, CDR2 SYGVNS. With V trimmed by 3 bases and J by 5 bases, 5 bases remained unmatched. The CDR3 is CASSDLTGGRNTIYF. The CDR3 coding sequence is TGTGCCAGCAGTGACCTGACAGGGGGGAGAAACACCATATATTTT.

This clone turned up a few times. This chain links TRBV7-9 with TRBJ1-3; unclear D gene. There are 12 residues in the CDR3. Germline V gene lookup returns CDR1 SEHNR and CDR2 FQNEAQ (reference sequence). The V gene lost 6 bases and the J gene lost 4 bases, with 7 bases spanning the gap. The CDR3 protein is CASRQGGNTIYF. CDR3 nucleotide sequence: TGTGCCAGCAGACAAGGCGGAAACACCATATATTTT.

V and J are TRBV29-1 and TRBJ2-3; a weak D match, TRBD1 (7 bases). V was shortened by 8 bases and J by 0 bases, with 21 bases between the two germline ends. Germline V gives CDR1 SQVTM, CDR2 ANQGSEA. CDR3 size: 16 residues. CDR3 protein: CSLTGGTALSTDTQYF. CDR3 bases: TGCAGCCTTACCGGCGGGACAGCCCTGAGCACAGATACGCAGTATTTT.

The V call is TRBV5-1, the J call TRBJ2-1, with no clear D. CDR3 length equals 11 residues. The V and J ends lost 5 bases and 6 bases respectively, with 6 bases between them. Germline CDR1 reads SGHRS; CDR2 reads YFSETQ. CDR3 amino acids: CASSHSNEQFF. The CDR3 DNA reads TGCGCCAGCAGTCATTCCAATGAGCAGTTCTTC.

The chain employs TRBV7-2 and TRBJ1-5, with TRBD1 as a possible D gene (5 bases). This CDR3 comprises 13 residues. With 4 bases removed from V and 5 bases from J, the gap between germline ends came to 9 bases. The germline gives CDR1 SGHTA, CDR2 FQGNSA. The CDR3 bases are TGTGCCAGCAGCTCCGAGACAGATCAGCCCCAGCATTTT. Its protein product is CASSSETDQPQHF. Full variable domain (missing parts from reference TRBV7-2 and TRBJ1-5): GAGVSQSPSNKVTEKGKDVELRCDPISGHTALYWYRQSLGQGLEFLIYFQGNSAPDKSGLPSDRFSAERTGGSVSTLTIQRTQQEDSAVYLCASSSETDQPQHFGDGTRLSIL.